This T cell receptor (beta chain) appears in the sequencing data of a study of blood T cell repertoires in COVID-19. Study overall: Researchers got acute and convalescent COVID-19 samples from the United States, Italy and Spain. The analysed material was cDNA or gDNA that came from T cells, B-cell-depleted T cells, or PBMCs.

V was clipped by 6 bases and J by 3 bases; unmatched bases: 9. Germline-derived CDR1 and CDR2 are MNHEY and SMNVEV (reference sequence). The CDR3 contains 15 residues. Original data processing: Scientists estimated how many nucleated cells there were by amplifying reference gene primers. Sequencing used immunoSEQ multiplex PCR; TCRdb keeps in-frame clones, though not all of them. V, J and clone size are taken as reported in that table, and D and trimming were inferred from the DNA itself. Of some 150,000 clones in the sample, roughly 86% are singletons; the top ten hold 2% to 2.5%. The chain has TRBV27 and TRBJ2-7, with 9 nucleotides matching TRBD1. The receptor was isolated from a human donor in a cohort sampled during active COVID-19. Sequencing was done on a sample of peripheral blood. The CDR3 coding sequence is TGTGCCAGCAGCCCATCCGGGACAGGGTACTACGAGCAGTACTTC. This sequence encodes CASSPSGTGYYEQYF.